This T cell receptor (beta chain) was sequenced in a study of control samples from healthy donors and cancer patients (TCRdb year 2020). Taken from the germline V gene (reference sequence), the CDR1 and CDR2 loops are MNHEY and SMNVEV. V lost 0 bases and J lost 5 bases, and the count of bases not matched to a germline gene is 4. From the cysteine up to the phenylalanine, the CDR3 has a length of 16 residues. Only CDR3 DNA is held: 48 bases, read in frame from base 1. Concerning this clone itself: Its antigen has not been determined. The input lacks base qualities; no much larger clone sits a single base away.

Library creation used the immunoSEQ multiplex PCR assay. TCRdb holds this immuneACCESS table with in-frame rearrangements only. Some clones are missing; in checked studies, unresolved V genes explain under half, and the rest has no known cause. This sample is represented by about 95,000 clones; more than 85% of them were singletons. Of the sample, nearly 0.95% is held by the ten largest clones. The receptor comes from a woman aged 25 to 45 in good health. The sequenced sample consisted of blood. The chain links TRBV27 with TRBJ2-2, with 9 middle bases fitting TRBD1. DNA sequence: TGTGCCAGCAGTTTATCGGGACAGGGACGAACCGGGGAGCTGTTTTTT. The translation is CASSLSGQGRTGELFF.